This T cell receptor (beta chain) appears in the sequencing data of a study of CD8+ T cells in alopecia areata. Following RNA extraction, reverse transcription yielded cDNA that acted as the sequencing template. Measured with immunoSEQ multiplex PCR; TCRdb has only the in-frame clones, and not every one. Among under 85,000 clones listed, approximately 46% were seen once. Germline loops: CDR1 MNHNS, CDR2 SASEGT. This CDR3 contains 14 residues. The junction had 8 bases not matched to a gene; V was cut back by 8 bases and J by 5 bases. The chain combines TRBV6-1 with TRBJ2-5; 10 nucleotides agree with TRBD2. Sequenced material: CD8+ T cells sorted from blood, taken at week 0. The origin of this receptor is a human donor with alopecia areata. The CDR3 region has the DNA TGTGCCAGCTCCAGCGGGAGGGCCCCGGAGACCCAGTACTTC. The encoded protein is CASSSGRAPETQYF.